This T cell receptor beta chain was recovered during a study of T cell repertoires in aging, cancer and after chemotherapy. About the study: Donor ages fell into six groups from 30 or younger up to 70 or older. Over several months to years, re-sampled healthy donor repertoires clearly shared clones.

Peripheral blood genomic DNA, not sorted cells or RNA, was the template. TRB rearrangements spanning V, D and J were amplified using mixed TRB-A/B primers. TCRdb passed the multiplex PCR reads through MiXCR, listing each CDR3 protein once. This table has about 13,000 distinct CDR3 sequences, approximately 40% appearing once. Germline V gene sequence: CDR1 LNHDA, CDR2 SQIVND (reference sequence). The trim removed 4 bases at V and 2 bases at J, leaving 5 bases unmatched. The CDR3 length is 14 residues. This clonotype was picked up a small number of times. The TCR was taken from a human donor in good health. The donor label of this sample is uncertain. The chain employs TRBV19 and TRBJ2-7, with 7 bases lining up with TRBD1. Sequencing input: blood. The DNA for the CDR3 is TGTGCCAGTAGTAAATGGGACAGCGCCTACGAGCAGTACTTC. Its protein product is CASSKWDSAYEQYF.